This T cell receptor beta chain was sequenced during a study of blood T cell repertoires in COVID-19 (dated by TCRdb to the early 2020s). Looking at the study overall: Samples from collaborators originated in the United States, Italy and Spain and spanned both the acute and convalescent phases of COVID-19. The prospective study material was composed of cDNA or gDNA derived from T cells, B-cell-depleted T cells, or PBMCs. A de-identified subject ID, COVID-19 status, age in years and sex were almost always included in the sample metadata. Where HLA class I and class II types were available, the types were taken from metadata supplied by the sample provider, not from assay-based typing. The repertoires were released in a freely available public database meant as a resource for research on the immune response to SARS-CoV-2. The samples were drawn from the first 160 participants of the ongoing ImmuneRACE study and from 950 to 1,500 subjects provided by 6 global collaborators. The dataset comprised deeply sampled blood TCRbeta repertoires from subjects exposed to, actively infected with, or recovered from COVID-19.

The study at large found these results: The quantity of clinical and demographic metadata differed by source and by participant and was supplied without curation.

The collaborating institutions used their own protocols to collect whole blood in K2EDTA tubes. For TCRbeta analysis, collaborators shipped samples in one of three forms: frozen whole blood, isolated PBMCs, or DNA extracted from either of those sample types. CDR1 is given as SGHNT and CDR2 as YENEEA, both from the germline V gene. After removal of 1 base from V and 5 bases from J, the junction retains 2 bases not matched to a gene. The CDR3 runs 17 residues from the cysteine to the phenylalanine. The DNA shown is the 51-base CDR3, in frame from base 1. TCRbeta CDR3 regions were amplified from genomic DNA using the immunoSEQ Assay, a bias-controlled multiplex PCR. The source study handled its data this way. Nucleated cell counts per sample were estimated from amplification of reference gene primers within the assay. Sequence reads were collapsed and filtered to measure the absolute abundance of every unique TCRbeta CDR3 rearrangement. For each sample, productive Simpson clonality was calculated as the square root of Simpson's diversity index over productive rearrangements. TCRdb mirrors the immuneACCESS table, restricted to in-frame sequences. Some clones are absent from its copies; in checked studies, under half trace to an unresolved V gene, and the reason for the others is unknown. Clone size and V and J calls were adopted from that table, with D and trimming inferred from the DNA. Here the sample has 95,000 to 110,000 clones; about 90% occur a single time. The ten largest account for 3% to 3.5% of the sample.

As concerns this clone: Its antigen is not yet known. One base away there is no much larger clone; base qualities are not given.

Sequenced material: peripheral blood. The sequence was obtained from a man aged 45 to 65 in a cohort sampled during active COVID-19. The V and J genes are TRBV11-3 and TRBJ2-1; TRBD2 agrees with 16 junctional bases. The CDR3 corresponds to CASSLVGTSGGDNEQFF. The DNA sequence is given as TGTGCCAGCAGCTTAGTTGGGACTAGCGGGGGGGACAATGAGCAGTTCTTC.